This TCR beta chain was sequenced in a study of control samples from healthy donors and cancer patients. Trimming removed 2 bases at V and 6 bases at J, with 8 bases between. The CDR3 covers 13 residues. Profiling relied on immunoSEQ multiplex PCR, and the TCRdb table lists in-frame clones only, not all of them. The data show roughly 49,000 clones, 88% seen once. This clonotype was sampled from a man aged 50-60 years with head and neck cancer. The chain is built from TRBV5-3 and TRBJ1-4; D not resolved. TRBV5-3 is annotated as an ORF whose role is uncertain. The specimen was PBMCs. CDR3: CARSLTWDEKLFF. Here the CDR3 DNA reads TGTGCCAGAAGCTTAACCTGGGATGAAAAACTGTTTTTT.